The rows below give T cell receptor beta chains drawn from one sample of a study of blood T cell repertoires in COVID-19. Repertoires were generated with immunoSEQ multiplex PCR, while TCRdb's copy carries only in-frame clones and drops some. Of about 280,000 clones in the sample, roughly 85% were seen once. The sequencing input was peripheral blood. The source is a human donor in a cohort sampled during active COVID-19. The CDR3 runs from the conserved cysteine through the conserved F or W. Each record gives: J gene, V gene, CDR3 length, clone size, CDR3 protein. Some rows mark clone size as missing; the rest say once, few, many or name a class of expanded clone.

J gene: TRBJ1-2; V gene: TRBV15; CDR3 length: 14; clone size: .; CDR3 protein: CATSRDRGRYGYTF
J gene: TRBJ2-7; V gene: TRBV24-1; CDR3 length: 13; clone size: .; CDR3 protein: CATSVGSSYEQYF
J gene: TRBJ1-5; V gene: TRBV6-5; CDR3 length: 15; clone size: .; CDR3 protein: CASSSTGNSNQPQHF
J gene: TRBJ1-2; V gene: TRBV5-6; CDR3 length: 12; clone size: .; CDR3 protein: CASSSDRYGYTF
J gene: TRBJ2-5; V gene: TRBV7-3; CDR3 length: 17; clone size: .; CDR3 protein: CASSPSGAGGTQETQYF
J gene: TRBJ2-1; V gene: TRBV7-3; CDR3 length: 14; clone size: .; CDR3 protein: CASSLTPGNNEQFF
J gene: TRBJ2-1; V gene: TRBV7-9; CDR3 length: 15; clone size: .; CDR3 protein: CASSLRVSANNEQFF
J gene: TRBJ2-7; V gene: TRBV7-2; CDR3 length: 15; clone size: .; CDR3 protein: CASSSRGRMSYEQYF
J gene: TRBJ1-3; V gene: TRBV5-1; CDR3 length: 16; clone size: .; CDR3 protein: CASSLRYSGSGNTIYF
J gene: TRBJ1-6; V gene: TRBV30; CDR3 length: 13; clone size: .; CDR3 protein: CAWAAGVYSPLHF
J gene: TRBJ2-3; V gene: TRBV5-4; CDR3 length: 17; clone size: .; CDR3 protein: CASSKGQTPLSTDTQYF
J gene: TRBJ1-6; V gene: TRBV3-1/TRBV3-2; CDR3 length: 15; clone size: .; CDR3 protein: CASSLTAQGNSPLHF
J gene: TRBJ2-6; V gene: TRBV3-1/TRBV3-2; CDR3 length: 16; clone size: .; CDR3 protein: CASSFHRVSGANVLTF
J gene: TRBJ2-1; V gene: TRBV28; CDR3 length: 12; clone size: .; CDR3 protein: CASRGLLNEQFF
J gene: TRBJ1-1; V gene: TRBV5-8; CDR3 length: 14; clone size: .; CDR3 protein: CASSLTGWNTEAFF
J gene: TRBJ2-4; V gene: TRBV2; CDR3 length: 17; clone size: .; CDR3 protein: CASSEGPYSASKNIQYF
J gene: TRBJ1-2; V gene: TRBV6-5; CDR3 length: 14; clone size: once; CDR3 protein: CASSWGQGGYGYTF
J gene: TRBJ2-2; V gene: TRBV6-2/TRBV6-3; CDR3 length: 14; clone size: .; CDR3 protein: CASSLAGLTGELFF
J gene: TRBJ1-5; V gene: TRBV19; CDR3 length: 15; clone size: .; CDR3 protein: CASSIGGINGQPQHF
J gene: TRBJ2-1; V gene: TRBV9; CDR3 length: 16; clone size: once; CDR3 protein: CASSVLGGRDYNEQFF
J gene: TRBJ2-1; V gene: TRBV2; CDR3 length: 14; clone size: few; CDR3 protein: CASSYEVAYNEQFF
J gene: TRBJ2-7; V gene: TRBV6-5; CDR3 length: 15; clone size: .; CDR3 protein: CASSYKNLATYEQYF
J gene: TRBJ1-5; V gene: TRBV5-1; CDR3 length: 14; clone size: .; CDR3 protein: CASSLQGGNQPQHF
J gene: TRBJ1-5; V gene: TRBV19; CDR3 length: 12; clone size: once; CDR3 protein: CASGKRDQPQHF
J gene: TRBJ2-1; V gene: TRBV24-1; CDR3 length: 13; clone size: .; CDR3 protein: CATSGGSLNEQFF
J gene: TRBJ1-5; V gene: TRBV28; CDR3 length: 14; clone size: .; CDR3 protein: CASTIHVSGQPQHF
J gene: TRBJ2-7; V gene: TRBV5-4; CDR3 length: 13; clone size: .; CDR3 protein: CASSLAYSYEQYF
J gene: TRBJ1-3; V gene: TRBV6-5; CDR3 length: 14; clone size: .; CDR3 protein: CASRSSGSGNTIYF
J gene: TRBJ2-1; V gene: TRBV2; CDR3 length: 18; clone size: .; CDR3 protein: CASSFRGTSGSSYNEQFF
J gene: TRBJ2-7; V gene: TRBV10-2; CDR3 length: 21; clone size: .; CDR3 protein: CASSWLAGATRAGVGRNEQYF
J gene: TRBJ2-2; V gene: TRBV3-1/TRBV3-2; CDR3 length: 16; clone size: .; CDR3 protein: CASSQWGQGETGELFF
J gene: TRBJ2-2; V gene: TRBV24-1; CDR3 length: 12; clone size: .; CDR3 protein: CATRPATGELFF
J gene: TRBJ2-1; V gene: TRBV4-3; CDR3 length: 14; clone size: .; CDR3 protein: CASSPESTGEGQFF
J gene: TRBJ2-5; V gene: TRBV28; CDR3 length: 18; clone size: .; CDR3 protein: CASSFGRTSGSSGETQYF
J gene: TRBJ1-4; V gene: TRBV6-5; CDR3 length: 15; clone size: .; CDR3 protein: CASSYSGAAGEKLFF
J gene: TRBJ2-5; V gene: TRBV3-1/TRBV3-2; CDR3 length: 16; clone size: .; CDR3 protein: CASSQRGGLLKETQYF
J gene: TRBJ2-7; V gene: TRBV5-4; CDR3 length: 14; clone size: .; CDR3 protein: CASSLALAGTEQYF
J gene: TRBJ1-2; V gene: TRBV6-2/TRBV6-3; CDR3 length: 14; clone size: .; CDR3 protein: CASRRDTGLYGYTF
J gene: TRBJ1-1; V gene: TRBV29-1; CDR3 length: 10; clone size: .; CDR3 protein: CSGGDREAFF
J gene: TRBJ1-1; V gene: TRBV7-2; CDR3 length: 17; clone size: few; CDR3 protein: CASSLRIGGGSTTEAFF
J gene: TRBJ1-1; V gene: TRBV4-2; CDR3 length: 19; clone size: .; CDR3 protein: CASSQGRGIQGSLDTEAFF
J gene: TRBJ2-5; V gene: TRBV10-1; CDR3 length: 13; clone size: .; CDR3 protein: CASILRGQETQYF
J gene: TRBJ1-5; V gene: TRBV10-1; CDR3 length: 16; clone size: .; CDR3 protein: CASPTLSWRNGSPQHF
J gene: TRBJ1-5; V gene: TRBV29-1; CDR3 length: 14; clone size: once; CDR3 protein: CSVETGNSNQPQHF
J gene: TRBJ1-4; V gene: TRBV7-3; CDR3 length: 14; clone size: .; CDR3 protein: CASSPGGTNEKLFF
J gene: TRBJ2-3; V gene: TRBV18; CDR3 length: 16; clone size: .; CDR3 protein: CASSQRGRASTDTQYF
J gene: TRBJ2-7; V gene: TRBV7-2; CDR3 length: 16; clone size: .; CDR3 protein: CASSLGRSGGGYEQYF